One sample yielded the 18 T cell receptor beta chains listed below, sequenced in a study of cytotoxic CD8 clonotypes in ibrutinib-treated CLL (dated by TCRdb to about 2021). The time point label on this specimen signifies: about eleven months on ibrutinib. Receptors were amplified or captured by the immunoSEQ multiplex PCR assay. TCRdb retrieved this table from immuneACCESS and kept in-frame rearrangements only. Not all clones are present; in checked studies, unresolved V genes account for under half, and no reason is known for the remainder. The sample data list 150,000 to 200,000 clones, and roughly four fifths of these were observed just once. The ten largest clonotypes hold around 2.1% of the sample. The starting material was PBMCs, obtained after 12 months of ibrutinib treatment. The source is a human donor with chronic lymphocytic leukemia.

CDR3 loop: CASSPGQGTAGGYEQYF. In DNA form, the CDR3 reads TGCGCCAGCAGCCCTGGACAGGGGACGGCAGGAGGCTACGAGCAGTACTTC. The chain uses TRBV5-1 and TRBJ2-7, with 9 nucleotides matching TRBD1. This CDR3 is built from 17 residues. Germline CDR1 and CDR2: SGHRS and YFSETQ. The J segment lost 3 bases and the V segment lost 4 bases, leaving 14 bases of the junction unmatched.

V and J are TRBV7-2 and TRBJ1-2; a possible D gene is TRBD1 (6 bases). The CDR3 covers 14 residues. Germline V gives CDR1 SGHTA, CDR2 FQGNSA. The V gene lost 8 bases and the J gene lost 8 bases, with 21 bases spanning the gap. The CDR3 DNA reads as TGTGCCAGCGGTATCCGGGACACCCCTCAGGGCTACACCTTC. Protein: CASGIRDTPQGYTF.

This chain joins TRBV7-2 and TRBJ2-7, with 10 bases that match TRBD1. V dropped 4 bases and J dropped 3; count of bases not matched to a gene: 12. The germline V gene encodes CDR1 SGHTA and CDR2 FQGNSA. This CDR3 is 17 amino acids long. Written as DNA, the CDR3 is TGTGCCAGCAGCTCCCAACCTTCCGGGACAGGGGACTACGAGCAGTACTTC. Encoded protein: CASSSQPSGTGDYEQYF.

Here the CDR3 DNA reads TGTGCCAGCAGCGCTAATCGACCAGGGATCGGCGGGGAGCTGTTTTTT. Its translation is CASSANRPGIGGELFF. The rearrangement links TRBV7-3 to TRBJ2-2, with D maybe TRBD1 (5 bases). Trimming cost V 5 bases and J 7 bases, with 20 bases left between them. This CDR3 contains 16 residues. Germline loops: CDR1 SGHTA, CDR2 FQGTGA.

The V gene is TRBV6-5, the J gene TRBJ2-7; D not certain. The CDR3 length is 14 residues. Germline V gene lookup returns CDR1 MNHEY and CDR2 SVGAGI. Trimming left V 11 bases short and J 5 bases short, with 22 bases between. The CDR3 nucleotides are TGTGCCGCCAAAAGATCACAGTGGTCTGACGAGCAGTACTTC. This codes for CAAKRSQWSDEQYF.

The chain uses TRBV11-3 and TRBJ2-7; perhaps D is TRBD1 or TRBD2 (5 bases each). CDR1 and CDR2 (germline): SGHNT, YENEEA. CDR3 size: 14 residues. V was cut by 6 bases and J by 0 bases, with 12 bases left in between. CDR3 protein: CASSPGAGSYEQYF. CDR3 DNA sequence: TGTGCCAGCAGTCCTGGGGCGGGCTCCTACGAGCAGTACTTC. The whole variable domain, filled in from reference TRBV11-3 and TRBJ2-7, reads EAGVVQSPRYKIIEKKQPVAFWCNPISGHNTLYWYLQNLGQGPELLIRYENEEAVDDSQLPKDRFSAERLKGVDSTLKIQPAELGDSAVYLCASSPGAGSYEQYFGPGTRLTVT.

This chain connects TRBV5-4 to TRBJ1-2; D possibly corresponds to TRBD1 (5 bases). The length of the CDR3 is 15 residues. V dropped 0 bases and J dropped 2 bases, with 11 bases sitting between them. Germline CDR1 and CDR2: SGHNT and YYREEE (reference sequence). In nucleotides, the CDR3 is TGTGCCAGCAGCTTGGTGGGGGGACCCAACTATGGCTACACCTTC. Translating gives CASSLVGGPNYGYTF.

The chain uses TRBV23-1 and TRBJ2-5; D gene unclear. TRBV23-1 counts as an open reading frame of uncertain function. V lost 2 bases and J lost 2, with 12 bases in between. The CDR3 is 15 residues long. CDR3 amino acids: CASSQAHPGQETQYF. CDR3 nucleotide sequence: TGCGCCAGCAGTCAAGCACACCCTGGACAAGAGACCCAGTACTTC.

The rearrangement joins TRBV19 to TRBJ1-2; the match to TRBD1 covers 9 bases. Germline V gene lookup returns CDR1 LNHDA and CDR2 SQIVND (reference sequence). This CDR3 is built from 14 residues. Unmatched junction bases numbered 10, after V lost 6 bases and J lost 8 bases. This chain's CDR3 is CASSSTTGGVGYTF. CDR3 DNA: TGTGCCAGTAGCTCCACGACAGGGGGTGTCGGCTACACCTTC.

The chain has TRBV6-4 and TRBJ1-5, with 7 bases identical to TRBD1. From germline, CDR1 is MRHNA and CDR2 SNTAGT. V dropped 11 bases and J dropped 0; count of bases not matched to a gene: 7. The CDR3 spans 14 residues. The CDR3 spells CAGGTDYSNQPQHF. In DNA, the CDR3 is TGTGCCGGTGGGACAGACTATAGCAATCAGCCCCAGCATTTT.

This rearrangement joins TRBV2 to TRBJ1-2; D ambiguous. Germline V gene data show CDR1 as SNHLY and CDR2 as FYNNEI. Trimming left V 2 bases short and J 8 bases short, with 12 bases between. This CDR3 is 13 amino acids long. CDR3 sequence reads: CASSERGSEGYTF. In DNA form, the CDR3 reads TGTGCCAGCAGTGAACGGGGATCTGAGGGCTACACCTTC.

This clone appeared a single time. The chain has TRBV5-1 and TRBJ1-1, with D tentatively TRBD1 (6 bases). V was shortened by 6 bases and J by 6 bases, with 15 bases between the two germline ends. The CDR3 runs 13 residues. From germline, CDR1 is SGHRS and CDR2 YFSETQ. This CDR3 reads CASTRGGESEAFF. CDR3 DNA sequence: TGCGCCAGCACCAGGGGAGGTGAATCTGAAGCTTTCTTT.

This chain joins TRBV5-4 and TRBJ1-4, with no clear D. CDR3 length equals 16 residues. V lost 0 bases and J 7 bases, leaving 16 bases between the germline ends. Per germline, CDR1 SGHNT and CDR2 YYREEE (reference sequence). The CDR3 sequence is CASSLGSRSSGEKLFF. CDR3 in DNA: TGTGCCAGCAGCTTGGGATCCAGATCAAGCGGTGAAAAACTGTTTTTT. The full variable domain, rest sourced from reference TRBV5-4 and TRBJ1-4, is ETGVTQSPTHLIKTRGQQVTLRCSSQSGHNTVSWYQQALGQGPQFIFQYYREEENGRGNFPPRFSGLQFPNYSSELNVNALELDDSALYLCASSLGSRSSGEKLFFGSGTQLSVL.

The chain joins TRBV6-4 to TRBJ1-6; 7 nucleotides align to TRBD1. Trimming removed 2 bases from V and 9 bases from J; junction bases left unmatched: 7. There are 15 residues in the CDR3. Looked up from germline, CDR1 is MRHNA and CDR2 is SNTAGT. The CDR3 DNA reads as TGTGCCAGCAGTGACCTGACAGGGTCCACTTCACCCCTCCACTTT. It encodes CASSDLTGSTSPLHF.

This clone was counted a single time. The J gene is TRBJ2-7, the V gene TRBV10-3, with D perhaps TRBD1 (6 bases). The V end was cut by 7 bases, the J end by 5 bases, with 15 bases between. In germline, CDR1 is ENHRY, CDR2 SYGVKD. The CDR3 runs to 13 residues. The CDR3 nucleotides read TGTGCCATCATGGGGGCAATTGGGAACGAGCAGTACTTC. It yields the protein CAIMGAIGNEQYF.

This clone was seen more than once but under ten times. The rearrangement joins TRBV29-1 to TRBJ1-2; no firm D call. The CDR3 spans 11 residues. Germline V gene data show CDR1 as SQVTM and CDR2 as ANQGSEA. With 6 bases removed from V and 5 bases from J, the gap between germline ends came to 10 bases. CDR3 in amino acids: CSVLGSYGYTF. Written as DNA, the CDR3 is TGCAGCGTCTTGGGCAGTTATGGCTACACCTTC.

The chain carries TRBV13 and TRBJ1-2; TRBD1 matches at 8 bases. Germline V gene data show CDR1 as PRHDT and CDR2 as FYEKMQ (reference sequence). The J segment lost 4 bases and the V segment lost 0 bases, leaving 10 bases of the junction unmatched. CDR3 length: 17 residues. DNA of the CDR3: TGTGCCAGCAGCTTAGGCTTACGAAACAGGGGGGCCTATGGCTACACCTTC. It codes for CASSLGLRNRGAYGYTF.

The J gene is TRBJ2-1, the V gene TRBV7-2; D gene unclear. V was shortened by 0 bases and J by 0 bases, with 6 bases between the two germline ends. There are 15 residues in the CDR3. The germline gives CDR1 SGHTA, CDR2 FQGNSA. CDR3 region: CASSLAPSSYNEQFF. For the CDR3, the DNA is TGTGCCAGCAGCTTAGCACCGAGCTCCTACAATGAGCAGTTCTTC. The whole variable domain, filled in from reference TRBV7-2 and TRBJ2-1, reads GAGVSQSPSNKVTEKGKDVELRCDPISGHTALYWYRQSLGQGLEFLIYFQGNSAPDKSGLPSDRFSAERTGGSVSTLTIQRTQQEDSAVYLCASSLAPSSYNEQFFGPGTRLTVL.